This T cell receptor (beta chain) was observed in a study of Tregs in tolerant kidney transplant recipients. Study-level results: Activated donor B cell expansion appeared to reveal the most relevant donor-specific TCRbeta repertoire. No direct test of biological reproducibility was done here. Findings come from small patient numbers and require larger validation.

The CDR3 sequence is 14 residues long. V gave up 4 bases and J gave up 7 bases; unmatched junction bases: 5. The V gene's germline CDR1 is LNHDA and CDR2 SQIVND (reference sequence). The data were produced by immunoSEQ multiplex PCR, yet TCRdb's version contains in-frame clones alone and is incomplete. The table shows some 110,000 clones, with 85% to 95% occurring only once. Thawed PBMCs were FACS-sorted into unstimulated CD4+CD25+CD127- regulatory T cells, CD4+CD25- non-regulatory cells, CD4 and CD8 cells. As regards this clone: What it binds is not known.

The sequenced sample consisted of CD4+ T cells from blood. This rearrangement joins TRBV19 to TRBJ1-5; 9 bases agree with TRBD1. The receptor comes from a human donor in good health. The CDR3 is CASSTTGGRQPQHF. CDR3 coding DNA: TGTGCCAGTAGTACCACAGGGGGCAGGCAGCCCCAGCATTTT.